The T cell receptor beta chain described here comes from a study of TIL therapy for anti-PD-1-resistant metastatic lung cancer. Study overall: Median patient age was approximately 58, ranging about 35-85 years. Most patients had lung adenocarcinoma.

The immunoSEQ assay was v3. The repertoire was sequenced with immunoSEQ multiplex PCR; TCRdb's copy has only in-frame clones and lacks some. The sample records approximately 57,000 clones, about 81% being singletons. Sample time point: pre-treatment sample, taken before nivolumab and TIL therapy. Enrollment ran from 2017 to January 2020. Germline CDR1 and CDR2: SNHLY and FYNNEI. The CDR3 spans 12 residues. Trimming at V came to 8 bases and at J to 4 bases, leaving 5 bases not matched to a gene. This sample comprised blood, obtained at baseline. V gene TRBV2 combines with J gene TRBJ2-7; 7 bases map to TRBD1. The receptor's source is a person aged 25-79 years with non-small cell lung cancer. This chain's CDR3 is CASYRDSYEQYF. CDR3 DNA sequence: TGTGCCAGCTACCGGGACAGTTACGAGCAGTACTTC.